Following are 17 T cell receptor beta chains from one sample sequenced in a study of shared T cell receptors in the human thymus. Assay used: immunoSEQ multiplex PCR; TCRdb lists only in-frame clones, some missing. The top ten hold under 0.012% of the sample, which has 700,000 or so clones, roughly 85% seen once. This sample also appeared in a second study, on human thymus T cells.

Material for sequencing was thymocytes. The receptor source for this set is a girl in the first two years of life with a congenital heart defect.

This clone was recorded once. The rearrangement joins TRBV4-1 to TRBJ2-7; 11 positions match TRBD1. This CDR3 has 14 amino acids. Trimming took 4 bases from V and 5 from J; bases not matched to a gene: 4. From germline, CDR1 is MGHRA and CDR2 YSYEKL. The CDR3: CASSPGTGGDEQYF. CDR3 DNA sequence: TGCGCCAGCAGCCCCGGGACAGGGGGAGACGAGCAGTACTTC.

A word on this clone: At one end the junction does not follow the germline gene, possibly because of a read error. This chain connects TRBV5-4 to TRBJ1-1; D perhaps matches TRBD1 (6 bases). The CDR3 is 15 residues long. The germline V gene has CDR1 SGHNT and CDR2 YYREEE (reference sequence). CDR3 in amino acids: CANSHELGGSTEAFF. The CDR3 DNA is TGTGCCAACAGCCACGAGTTAGGGGGAAGCACTGAAGCTTTCTTT.

The rearrangement uses TRBV5-1 and TRBJ1-2, with unresolved D. Germline assignment: CDR1 SGHRS and CDR2 YFSETQ. CDR3 size: 14 residues. Trimming took off 1 base at V and 4 bases at J, with 11 bases between the two ends. The CDR3 nucleotides are TGCGCCAGCAGCTTGCAGGTGCCTCCCTATGGCTACACCTTC. Its translation is CASSLQVPPYGYTF. The variable domain in full, completed from reference TRBV5-1 and TRBJ1-2, reads KAGVTQTPRYLIKTRGQQVTLSCSPISGHRSVSWYQQTPGQGLQFLFEYFSETQRNKGNFPGRFSGRQFSNSRSEMNVSTLELGDSALYLCASSLQVPPYGYTFGSGTRLTVV.

This chain's CDR3 is CASSGTTGNTIYF. Written as DNA, the CDR3 is TGTGCCAGCTCAGGGACAACGGGAAACACCATATATTTT. The chain has TRBV18 and TRBJ1-3; D is perhaps TRBD1 (6 bases). Trimming stripped 5 bases from V and 4 bases from J, with 9 bases between. Germline V gene data show CDR1 as KGHSH and CDR2 as LQKENI. The CDR3 is 13 residues long. Full variable domain (remainder filled in from reference TRBV18 and TRBJ1-3): NAGVMQNPRHLVRRRGQEARLRCSPMKGHSHVYWYRQLPEEGLKFMVYLQKENIIDESGMPKERFSAEFPKEGPSILRIQQVVRGDSAAYFCASSGTTGNTIYFGEGSWLTVV.

About this clone: The same CDR3 is also encoded by other DNA sequences in this sample. The rearrangement uses TRBV4-1 and TRBJ2-1; 11 nucleotides match TRBD2. Germline lookup yields CDR1 MGHRA and CDR2 YSYEKL. The CDR3 totals 20 residues. V lost 0 bases to trimming and J lost 1 base; unmatched junction nucleotides: 11. For the CDR3, the DNA is TGCGCCAGCAGCCAAGATCGCGGGACTAGCGGAGTAGGTTCCTACAATGAGCAGTTCTTC. This encodes CASSQDRGTSGVGSYNEQFF.

On this clone: Other DNA sequences in the sample encode the same CDR3. This rearrangement joins TRBV9 to TRBJ1-2; D unclear. This CDR3 comprises 14 residues. Germline CDR1 reads SGDLS; CDR2 reads YYNGEE. V was shortened by 0 bases and J by 0 bases, with 6 bases between the two germline ends. The CDR3 DNA reads as TGTGCCAGCAGCGTAGGGCAAGCTAACTATGGCTACACCTTC. Protein sequence: CASSVGQANYGYTF.

The chain is built from TRBV5-4 and TRBJ2-3; 9 nucleotides agree with TRBD2. Germline V gives CDR1 SGHNT, CDR2 YYREEE (reference sequence). The J segment lost 0 bases and the V segment lost 2 bases, leaving 13 bases of the junction unmatched. The CDR3 has 19 residues. As DNA, the CDR3 is TGTGCCAGCAGCTTCTCGGGACTAGCCTTCCAAGGAAGCACAGATACGCAGTATTTT. It yields the protein CASSFSGLAFQGSTDTQYF. The full variable domain, completed using reference TRBV5-4 and TRBJ2-3, is ETGVTQSPTHLIKTRGQQVTLRCSSQSGHNTVSWYQQALGQGPQFIFQYYREEENGRGNFPPRFSGLQFPNYSSELNVNALELDDSALYLCASSFSGLAFQGSTDTQYFGPGTRLTVL.

This chain links TRBV7-9 with TRBJ1-5; 8 nucleotides line up with TRBD1. The J segment lost 5 bases and the V segment lost 3 bases, leaving 12 bases of the junction unmatched. Germline values: CDR1 SEHNR, CDR2 FQNEAQ (reference sequence). This CDR3 has 17 residues. CDR3 region: CASSFWAGGVDDQPQHF. The CDR3 DNA is TGTGCCAGCAGCTTTTGGGCAGGGGGCGTCGATGATCAGCCCCAGCATTTT.

The J gene is TRBJ2-7, the V gene TRBV14; 9 bases agree with TRBD2. The V gene's germline CDR1 is SGHDN and CDR2 FVKESK. The CDR3 contains 17 residues. After removal of 2 bases from V and 5 bases from J, the junction contained 13 bases not matched to a gene. In DNA form, the CDR3 reads TGTGCCAGCAGCCAACCCTCCGGATCTAGCGGGGACCACGAGCAGTACTTC. Protein: CASSQPSGSSGDHEQYF.

The chain joins TRBV13 to TRBJ2-7; weak D call: TRBD2 (5 bases). This CDR3 has 16 amino acids. Trimming cost V 5 bases and J 7 bases, with 24 bases left between them. Germline CDR1 and CDR2: PRHDT and FYEKMQ (reference sequence). CDR3 loop: CASSPLSRRIPGEQYF. The CDR3 DNA sequence: TGTGCCAGCAGCCCCCTGTCGAGGAGGATTCCGGGAGAGCAGTACTTC.

The chain links TRBV5-6 to TRBJ1-6; 8 nucleotides agree with TRBD1. V trimming: 4 bases; J trimming: 0 bases; junction bases outside the gene matches: 9. CDR3 size: 18 residues. Germline V gives CDR1 SGHDT, CDR2 YYEEEE. CDR3 coding DNA: TGTGCCAGCAGCGGGGGGACAGGTGAAGGCTCCTATAATTCACCCCTCCACTTT. It specifies CASSGGTGEGSYNSPLHF.

V usage is TRBV5-4 and J usage is TRBJ1-2; D is possibly TRBD1 (5 bases). CDR1 and CDR2 from the germline V gene are SGHNT and YYREEE (reference sequence). The CDR3 consists of 15 residues. V was cut by 3 bases and J by 5 bases, with 17 bases left in between. The CDR3 is CASSSPAGHRYGYTF. Written as DNA, the CDR3 is TGTGCCAGCAGCTCCCCGGCCGGACACCGTTATGGCTACACCTTC. Supplemented by reference TRBV5-4 and TRBJ1-2, the full variable domain reads ETGVTQSPTHLIKTRGQQVTLRCSSQSGHNTVSWYQQALGQGPQFIFQYYREEENGRGNFPPRFSGLQFPNYSSELNVNALELDDSALYLCASSSPAGHRYGYTFGSGTRLTVV.

This clone has a single count. The chain uses TRBV4-2 and TRBJ2-1; 9 positions agree with TRBD2. Germline CDR1 is LGHNA and CDR2 is YNFKEQ. This CDR3 has 17 residues. Trimming at V came to 4 bases and at J to 4 bases, leaving 11 bases not matched to a gene. CDR3 amino acids: CASSPWRASGGYNEQFF. The CDR3 DNA reads as TGTGCCAGCAGCCCGTGGCGGGCCAGCGGGGGGTACAATGAGCAGTTCTTC.

Points on this clone: This same CDR3 is encoded by further DNA sequences in the sample. The CDR3 coding sequence is TGCGCCAGCAGCTTCGGACAAGGCGGAACCGGGGAGCTGTTTTTT. Amino acids: CASSFGQGGTGELFF. The chain links TRBV5-1 to TRBJ2-2; tentatively, D is TRBD1 (5 bases). V lost 2 bases and J lost 5, with 13 bases in between. This CDR3 is built from 15 residues. Germline CDR1 and CDR2: SGHRS and YFSETQ.

The rearrangement joins TRBV7-2 to TRBJ2-7, with 10 bases aligning to TRBD2. The CDR3 length is 17 residues. Germline-derived CDR1 and CDR2 are SGHTA and FQGNSA. Trimming cost V 1 base and J 1 base; bases outside gene matches: 7. The CDR3 protein is CASSLEAGGWLSYEQYF. CDR3 DNA sequence: TGTGCCAGCAGCTTAGAAGCGGGGGGGTGGTTATCCTACGAGCAGTACTTC.

This rearrangement joins TRBV5-3 to TRBJ2-2, with 14 bases fitting TRBD2. TRBV5-3 is classed as an ORF, of uncertain function. J gave up 2 bases and V 4 bases, and 7 bases lay outside the gene matches. The CDR3 consists of 18 residues. The CDR3 region is CARSPTGTSGGNTGELFF. The CDR3 bases are TGTGCCAGAAGCCCGACCGGGACTAGCGGGGGTAACACCGGGGAGCTGTTTTTT.

This clone has only one observation. This chain connects TRBV5-1 to TRBJ2-2, with 9 bases that match TRBD1. After removal of 6 bases from V and 6 bases from J, the junction contained 6 bases not matched to a gene. Germline CDR1 SGHRS, CDR2 YFSETQ. The CDR3 loop spans 14 amino acids. The CDR3 DNA follows: TGCGCCAGCATGACACAGGGGGCGGCCGGGGAGCTGTTTTTT. Amino acids: CASMTQGAAGELFF. The full variable domain, with the rest looked up from reference TRBV5-1 and TRBJ2-2, is KAGVTQTPRYLIKTRGQQVTLSCSPISGHRSVSWYQQTPGQGLQFLFEYFSETQRNKGNFPGRFSGRQFSNSRSEMNVSTLELGDSALYLCASMTQGAAGELFFGEGSRLTVL.